The present T cell receptor beta chain was sequenced within a study of a mutant IDH1 vaccine in newly diagnosed glioma. Repertoires were generated with immunoSEQ multiplex PCR, while TCRdb's copy carries only in-frame clones and drops some. The profile shows around 61,000 clones, 60% to 80% of them singletons. Trimming pared 6 bases from V and 2 bases from J, leaving 13 bases between. This CDR3 region has 14 residues. CDR1 is LNHDA, CDR2 SQIVND, per germline (reference sequence). The time point is: week 47, end of study. All doses held 300 ug of mutant IDH1 20-mer peptide, with topical imiquimod. As to this clone: What it binds is unknown.

J is TRBJ1-1 and V is TRBV19; the D is unclear. The origin of this receptor is a man aged 50 to 59 with glioma. The material sequenced was PBMCs, taken from a glioma patient whose treatment included an IDH1 peptide vaccine. CDR3 in amino acids: CASSHRTPNTEAFF. The CDR3 DNA sequence: TGTGCCAGTAGCCACCGGACCCCTAACACTGAAGCTTTCTTT.